This entry lists 16 T cell receptor beta chains sequenced from one sample in a study of T cell changes during pregnancy in multiple sclerosis. Sequencing was performed with immunoSEQ multiplex PCR; in TCRdb, only in-frame clones are kept and a portion is missing. The data show about 62,000 clones, around 92% seen once. The sequences come from peripheral blood, collected in the second trimester of pregnancy. The receptor set was obtained from a female donor in good health, enrolled as a control in a pregnancy study.

The chain uses TRBV19 and TRBJ2-6, with TRBD1 matching 9 bases. This CDR3 is built from 18 residues. Germline V CDR1 and CDR2: LNHDA, SQIVND (reference sequence). With 7 bases clipped from V and 3 bases from J, the junction kept 13 bases outside the gene matches. The CDR3 is CASNDPGQGFLGANVLTF. The CDR3 bases are TGTGCCAGTAACGATCCGGGACAGGGTTTTCTTGGGGCCAACGTCCTGACTTTC.

This clone was found once. This sequence joins TRBV6-6 and TRBJ1-2; D is uncertain. The CDR3 totals 15 residues. Germline lookup yields CDR1 MNHNY and CDR2 SVGAGI (reference sequence). Trimming pared 0 bases from V and 6 bases from J, leaving 14 bases between. The CDR3 protein is CASSYSRVYGHGYTF. The DNA of the CDR3 is TGTGCCAGCAGTTACTCGAGGGTCTATGGCCATGGCTACACCTTC.

The chain joins TRBV27 to TRBJ2-3; no definite D call. The CDR3 consists of 14 residues. The ends were cut back, 5 bases at V and 6 bases at J, with 15 bases in the middle. The germline V gene has CDR1 MNHEY and CDR2 SMNVEV (reference sequence). This CDR3 is CASSPHPNQDTQYF. The DNA of the CDR3 is TGTGCCAGCAGTCCACACCCAAATCAGGATACGCAGTATTTT.

The V call is TRBV2, the J call TRBJ1-4, with TRBD1 as a possible D gene (6 bases). The CDR3 consists of 13 residues. V was shortened by 6 bases and J by 7 bases, with 12 bases between the two germline ends. The germline gives CDR1 SNHLY, CDR2 FYNNEI. This CDR3 reads CASSDGQTEKLFF. DNA of the CDR3: TGTGCCAGCAGCGACGGACAGACTGAAAAACTGTTTTTT.

V and J are TRBV7-8 and TRBJ2-7, with 12 bases matching TRBD2. V dropped 5 bases and J dropped 7; count of bases not matched to a gene: 9. There are 15 residues in the CDR3. Germline CDR1 reads SGHVS; CDR2 reads FQNEAQ. The CDR3 loop is CASSRSTSGSLEQYF. The CDR3 nucleotides read TGTGCCAGCAGCCGCTCGACTAGCGGGAGTTTGGAGCAGTACTTC.

This clone has only a few counts. The chain combines TRBV14 with TRBJ2-3; 8 bases line up with TRBD2. The CDR3 extends over 16 amino acids. Germline V gives CDR1 SGHDN, CDR2 FVKESK. Trimming took 1 base from V and 8 from J; bases not matched to a gene: 11. The DNA for the CDR3 is TGTGCCAGCAGCCAAGGAGTGGGACTAGGAGCGCGTACGCAGTATTTT. Protein: CASSQGVGLGARTQYF.

The rearrangement joins TRBV27 to TRBJ1-2; D gene ambiguous. V was clipped by 10 bases and J by 2 bases, with 14 bases between them. CDR3 length: 13 residues. Germline V gene lookup returns CDR1 MNHEY and CDR2 SMNVEV (reference sequence). CDR3 sequence reads: CATTIGPNYGYTF. CDR3 sequence (DNA): TGTGCCACCACGATCGGTCCAAACTATGGCTACACCTTC.

This clone appeared a single time. V and J are TRBV5-1 and TRBJ2-7; D is unclear. Germline loops: CDR1 SGHRS, CDR2 YFSETQ. V dropped 1 base and J dropped 4 bases, with 15 bases sitting between them. The length of the CDR3 is 15 residues. Here the CDR3 DNA reads TGCGCCAGCAGCTTGTCTCGGGTCTTAACATACGAGCAGTACTTC. Its translation: CASSLSRVLTYEQYF.

This clone was seen once. The chain carries TRBV6-6 and TRBJ1-6; TRBD1 matches at 9 bases. The CDR3 has 14 amino acids. Losses at the gene ends were 6 bases for V and 11 bases for J; bases not matched to a gene: 8. The germline V gene has CDR1 MNHNY and CDR2 SVGAGI (reference sequence). The CDR3 DNA reads as TGTGCCAGCAGGACAGGGGGACCTAGCCCACCCCTCCACTTT. Protein product: CASRTGGPSPPLHF.

J is TRBJ2-1 and V is TRBV18, with 7 bases lining up with TRBD1. The CDR3 is 13 residues long. V shed 3 bases, J shed 6 bases, and the junction held 2 bases outside the gene matches. Looked up from germline, CDR1 is KGHSH and CDR2 is LQKENI. The CDR3 region is CASSPRGSNEQFF. CDR3 nucleotides: TGTGCCAGCTCACCCAGGGGGTCCAATGAGCAGTTCTTC.

V and J are TRBV25-1 and TRBJ1-5; possibly TRBD1 for D (6 bases). Germline V CDR1 and CDR2: MGHDK, SYGVNS. CDR3 length: 13 amino acids. V lost 6 bases, J lost 4 bases, and 10 bases lay in between. The CDR3: CASSETGNQPQHF. The CDR3 DNA reads TGTGCCAGCAGCGAAACAGGGAATCAGCCCCAGCATTTT.

The V gene is TRBV4-3, the J gene TRBJ1-5; 8 nucleotides line up with TRBD1. Germline V gene lookup returns CDR1 LGHNA and CDR2 YSLEER. The length of the CDR3 is 15 residues. Trimming at V came to 1 base and at J to 3 bases, leaving 2 bases not matched to a gene. The CDR3 loop reads CASSQGQGLNQPQHF. CDR3 sequence (DNA): TGCGCCAGCAGCCAAGGACAGGGGCTCAATCAGCCCCAGCATTTT.

The V gene is TRBV7-8, the J gene TRBJ1-2, with D uncertain. Trimming shortened V by 1 base and J by 4 bases, and 16 bases separated the two germline ends. The CDR3 is made up of 16 amino acids. Germline CDR1 is SGHVS and CDR2 is FQNEAQ. The CDR3 reads CASSLGLRGVGYGYTF. The CDR3 region has the DNA TGTGCCAGCAGCTTAGGGCTCAGAGGCGTTGGCTATGGCTACACCTTC.

This rearrangement joins TRBV7-9 to TRBJ1-2, with no clear D. The germline gives CDR1 SEHNR, CDR2 FQNEAQ (reference sequence). This CDR3 spans 13 amino acids. The V gene lost 0 bases and the J gene lost 8 bases, with 10 bases spanning the gap. The CDR3 sequence: CASSLASVGGYTF. CDR3 coding DNA: TGTGCCAGCAGCTTAGCCTCAGTGGGCGGCTACACCTTC.

This chain uses TRBV27 with TRBJ2-7; possibly TRBD1 for D (8 bases). Germline V CDR1 and CDR2: MNHEY, SMNVEV (reference sequence). The CDR3 covers 15 residues. Trimming shortened V by 3 bases and J by 4 bases, and 16 bases separated the two germline ends. CDR3 sequence: CASSFRTGTTYEQYF. CDR3 DNA sequence: TGTGCCAGCAGTTTTCGGACAGGGACTACTTACGAGCAGTACTTC.

V is TRBV9 and J is TRBJ2-3; D remains unclear. V was shortened by 1 base and J by 1 base, with 7 bases between the two germline ends. Looked up from germline, CDR1 is SGDLS and CDR2 is YYNGEE. This CDR3 contains 14 residues. The CDR3 loop is CASSVFSGTDTQYF. The DNA of the CDR3 is TGTGCCAGCAGCGTATTCTCTGGCACAGATACGCAGTATTTT. The variable domain in full, with the rest retrieved from reference TRBV9 and TRBJ2-3, is DSGVTQTPKHLITATGQRVTLRCSPRSGDLSVYWYQQSLDQGLQFLIQYYNGEERAKGNILERFSAQQFPDLHSELNLSSLELGDSALYFCASSVFSGTDTQYFGPGTRLTVL.